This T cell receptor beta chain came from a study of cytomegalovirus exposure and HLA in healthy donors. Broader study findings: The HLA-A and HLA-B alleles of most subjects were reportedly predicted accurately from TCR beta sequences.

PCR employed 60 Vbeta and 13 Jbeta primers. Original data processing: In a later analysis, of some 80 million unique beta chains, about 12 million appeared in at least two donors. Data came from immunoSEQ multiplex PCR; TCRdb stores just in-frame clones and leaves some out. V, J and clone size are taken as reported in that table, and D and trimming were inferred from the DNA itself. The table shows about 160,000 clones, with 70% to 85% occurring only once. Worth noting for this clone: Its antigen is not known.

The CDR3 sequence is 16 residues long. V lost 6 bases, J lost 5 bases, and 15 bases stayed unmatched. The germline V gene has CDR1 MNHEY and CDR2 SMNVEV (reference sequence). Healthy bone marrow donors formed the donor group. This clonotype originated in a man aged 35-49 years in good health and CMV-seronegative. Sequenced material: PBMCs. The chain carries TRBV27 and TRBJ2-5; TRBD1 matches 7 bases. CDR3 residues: CASRITARQGRETQYF. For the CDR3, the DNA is TGTGCCAGCAGAATAACCGCCCGACAGGGCCGGGAGACCCAGTACTTC.